A selection of T cell receptor beta chains follows, all from one sample in a study of blood T cell repertoires in COVID-19. The protocol was immunoSEQ multiplex PCR, while the TCRdb copy is restricted to in-frame clones and leaves out a portion. The sample yields about 370,000 clones, approximately 90% seen once. Sequenced input: PBMCs or T cells enriched from blood (not recorded which). Receptor source: a man aged 18 to 29 who had recovered from COVID-19. Both conserved end residues are part of each CDR3. The D gene is left open where the match is weak. Clone size is not always given. Where it is, it says once, few, many or a class for expanded clones.

j_gene: TRBJ2-1; abundance: .; v_gene: TRBV15; d_gene: .; CDR3aa: CATSRDKRIEQFF; CDR3nt: TGTGCCACCAGCAGAGATAAGCGAATTGAGCAGTTCTTC
j_gene: TRBJ2-7; abundance: .; v_gene: TRBV7-8; d_gene: TRBD1; CDR3aa: CASSTTQGVDEQYF; CDR3nt: TGTGCCAGCAGCACGACTCAGGGGGTCGACGAGCAGTACTTC
j_gene: TRBJ2-7; abundance: .; v_gene: TRBV5-4; d_gene: TRBD1; CDR3aa: CASSWTGAYEQYF; CDR3nt: TGTGCCAGCAGCTGGACAGGTGCCTACGAGCAGTACTTC
j_gene: TRBJ1-5; abundance: .; v_gene: TRBV7-9; d_gene: TRBD1; CDR3aa: CASSLIGQGAHQPQHF; CDR3nt: TGTGCCAGCAGCTTAATCGGACAGGGGGCTCATCAGCCCCAGCATTTT
j_gene: TRBJ2-7; abundance: .; v_gene: TRBV5-1; d_gene: TRBD2; CDR3aa: CASSNRLAGGYEQYF; CDR3nt: TGCGCCAGCAGCAATCGACTAGCGGGAGGGTACGAGCAGTACTTC
j_gene: TRBJ2-2; abundance: .; v_gene: TRBV18; d_gene: TRBD1; CDR3aa: CASSPGTGRNTGELFF; CDR3nt: TGTGCCAGCTCACCGGGGACAGGGCGGAACACCGGGGAGCTGTTTTTT
j_gene: TRBJ2-7; abundance: .; v_gene: TRBV2; d_gene: TRBD2; CDR3aa: CASSPGRETGEQYF; CDR3nt: TGTGCCAGCTCCCCAGGGCGGGAGACCGGTGAGCAGTACTTC
j_gene: TRBJ2-1; abundance: .; v_gene: TRBV9; d_gene: TRBD1; CDR3aa: CASSVLGQGNEQFF; CDR3nt: TGTGCCAGCAGCGTACTAGGACAGGGAAATGAGCAGTTCTTC
j_gene: TRBJ1-3; abundance: .; v_gene: TRBV30; d_gene: .; CDR3aa: CAWSGGGGLNTIYF; CDR3nt: TGTGCCTGGAGTGGAGGGGGGGGTTTGAACACCATATATTTT
j_gene: TRBJ2-7; abundance: .; v_gene: TRBV3-1/TRBV3-2; d_gene: .; CDR3aa: CASSQGPLEFHYEQYF; CDR3nt: TGTGCCAGCAGCCAAGGACCACTAGAATTCCACTACGAGCAGTACTTC
j_gene: TRBJ1-1; abundance: .; v_gene: TRBV5-1; d_gene: .; CDR3aa: CASSFMGGKGTEAFF; CDR3nt: TGCGCCAGCAGCTTCATGGGAGGGAAAGGCACTGAAGCTTTCTTT
j_gene: TRBJ2-3; abundance: .; v_gene: TRBV24-1; d_gene: .; CDR3aa: CATSDPADTQYF; CDR3nt: TGTGCCACCAGTGATCCAGCAGATACGCAGTATTTT
j_gene: TRBJ2-1; abundance: .; v_gene: TRBV11-2; d_gene: TRBD2; CDR3aa: CASSPSGGSGNEQFF; CDR3nt: TGTGCCAGCAGCCCTAGCGGGGGCAGTGGGAATGAGCAGTTCTTC
j_gene: TRBJ1-5; abundance: .; v_gene: TRBV28; d_gene: .; CDR3aa: CASSSTGIGNQPQHF; CDR3nt: TGTGCCAGCAGTAGCACAGGGATCGGCAATCAGCCCCAGCATTTT
j_gene: TRBJ2-3; abundance: .; v_gene: TRBV29-1; d_gene: .; CDR3aa: CSAPVYSTDTQYF; CDR3nt: TGCAGCGCCCCCGTTTATAGCACAGATACGCAGTATTTT
j_gene: TRBJ2-1; abundance: .; v_gene: TRBV18; d_gene: .; CDR3aa: CASSPPLRTDNEQFF; CDR3nt: TGTGCCAGCTCACCCCCTCTGAGGACAGACAATGAGCAGTTCTTC
j_gene: TRBJ2-3; abundance: once; v_gene: TRBV13; d_gene: .; CDR3aa: CASSLGSGLFTDTQYF; CDR3nt: TGTGCCAGCAGCTTAGGGTCCGGGTTGTTCACAGATACGCAGTATTTT
j_gene: TRBJ1-1; abundance: .; v_gene: TRBV19; d_gene: TRBD1; CDR3aa: CASVPRQGVGGTEAFF; CDR3nt: TGTGCCAGTGTTCCGAGACAGGGGGTCGGCGGCACTGAAGCTTTCTTT
j_gene: TRBJ2-1; abundance: .; v_gene: TRBV24-1; d_gene: TRBD2; CDR3aa: CATSDPMGLAGGTYNEQFF; CDR3nt: TGTGCCACCAGTGATCCAATGGGACTAGCGGGAGGGACCTACAATGAGCAGTTCTTC
j_gene: TRBJ1-1; abundance: .; v_gene: TRBV28; d_gene: .; CDR3aa: CASTTGFSPAFF; CDR3nt: TGTGCCAGTACGACTGGATTTAGCCCAGCTTTCTTT
j_gene: TRBJ2-7; abundance: .; v_gene: TRBV28; d_gene: TRBD2; CDR3aa: CASSSPGLAVDEQYF; CDR3nt: TGTGCCAGCAGTTCACCGGGACTAGCGGTCGACGAGCAGTACTTC
j_gene: TRBJ2-3; abundance: .; v_gene: TRBV4-1; d_gene: TRBD2; CDR3aa: CASSQELAGVDTQYF; CDR3nt: TGCGCCAGCAGCCAAGAATTAGCGGGAGTAGATACGCAGTATTTT
j_gene: TRBJ1-6; abundance: few; v_gene: TRBV10-2; d_gene: .; CDR3aa: CASSPGLRESPLHF; CDR3nt: TGCGCCAGCAGTCCGGGGTTAAGGGAATCACCCCTCCACTTT
j_gene: TRBJ2-3; abundance: .; v_gene: TRBV4-2; d_gene: TRBD2; CDR3aa: CASSPFLSGDTDTQYF; CDR3nt: TGTGCCAGCAGCCCCTTTCTGAGCGGGGACACAGATACGCAGTATTTT
j_gene: TRBJ1-1; abundance: .; v_gene: TRBV28; d_gene: .; CDR3aa: CASRSGGTEAFF; CDR3nt: TGTGCCAGCAGATCTGGGGGGACTGAAGCTTTCTTT
j_gene: TRBJ1-6; abundance: .; v_gene: TRBV18; d_gene: .; CDR3aa: CASSPTQGTSPLHF; CDR3nt: TGTGCCAGCTCACCAACGCAGGGTACCTCACCCCTCCACTTT
j_gene: TRBJ2-5; abundance: once; v_gene: TRBV10-3; d_gene: TRBD2; CDR3aa: CAISGGGARETQYF; CDR3nt: TGTGCCATCAGTGGCGGGGGGGCCCGGGAGACCCAGTACTTC
j_gene: TRBJ1-2; abundance: .; v_gene: TRBV29-1; d_gene: .; CDR3aa: CSVEDLGAEFLYNYGYTF; CDR3nt: TGCAGCGTTGAAGATCTGGGGGCGGAATTCTTGTATAACTATGGCTACACCTTC
j_gene: TRBJ2-1; abundance: .; v_gene: TRBV3-1/TRBV3-2; d_gene: TRBD1; CDR3aa: CASSQEDRGQDEQFF; CDR3nt: TGTGCCAGCAGCCAAGAGGACAGGGGGCAAGATGAGCAGTTCTTC
j_gene: TRBJ2-1; abundance: .; v_gene: TRBV4-1; d_gene: TRBD2; CDR3aa: CASSPASGSSYNEQFF; CDR3nt: TGCGCCAGCAGCCCCGCTAGCGGGAGCTCCTACAATGAGCAGTTCTTC
j_gene: TRBJ1-5; abundance: .; v_gene: TRBV15; d_gene: TRBD1; CDR3aa: CATSRGRQGRQPQHF; CDR3nt: TGTGCCACCAGCAGGGGAAGACAGGGTCGGCAGCCCCAGCATTTT
j_gene: TRBJ2-1; abundance: .; v_gene: TRBV10-1; d_gene: TRBD2; CDR3aa: CASSPGLAGRNEQFF; CDR3nt: TGCGCCAGCAGTCCAGGACTAGCGGGGAGGAATGAGCAGTTCTTC
j_gene: TRBJ1-1; abundance: .; v_gene: TRBV19; d_gene: TRBD1; CDR3aa: CASMNWDRGVGNTEAFF; CDR3nt: TGTGCCAGTATGAATTGGGACAGGGGAGTAGGGAACACTGAAGCTTTCTTT
j_gene: TRBJ2-5; abundance: .; v_gene: TRBV28; d_gene: .; CDR3aa: CASSHLRDIRAQYF; CDR3nt: TGTGCCAGCAGTCACCTCCGGGACATCAGGGCCCAGTACTTC
j_gene: TRBJ2-1; abundance: .; v_gene: TRBV7-3; d_gene: .; CDR3aa: CASSPGTINEQFF; CDR3nt: TGTGCCAGCAGCCCAGGGACAATCAATGAGCAGTTCTTC
j_gene: TRBJ1-2; abundance: .; v_gene: TRBV12-3/TRBV12-4; d_gene: .; CDR3aa: CASSLEGPTSETF; CDR3nt: TGTGCCAGCAGTTTAGAGGGGCCGACGAGTGAAACCTTC
j_gene: TRBJ2-5; abundance: .; v_gene: TRBV9; d_gene: TRBD2; CDR3aa: CASSGRAGGPLGETQYF; CDR3nt: TGTGCCAGCAGTGGAAGAGCGGGGGGGCCACTGGGGGAGACCCAGTACTTC
j_gene: TRBJ1-1; abundance: .; v_gene: TRBV3-1/TRBV3-2; d_gene: TRBD1; CDR3aa: CASSQADRGNTEAFF; CDR3nt: TGTGCCAGCAGCCAAGCCGACAGGGGGAACACTGAAGCTTTCTTT
j_gene: TRBJ1-5; abundance: .; v_gene: TRBV28; d_gene: .; CDR3aa: CASSLYPAGGAGQPQHF; CDR3nt: TGTGCCAGCAGTTTATACCCTGCTGGGGGGGCAGGTCAGCCCCAGCATTTT
j_gene: TRBJ2-1; abundance: .; v_gene: TRBV7-8; d_gene: TRBD2; CDR3aa: CASSLGGGLGNEQFF; CDR3nt: TGTGCCAGCAGCTTAGGCGGGGGACTCGGCAATGAGCAGTTCTTC
j_gene: TRBJ1-4; abundance: .; v_gene: TRBV11-2; d_gene: TRBD1; CDR3aa: CASSQRQGANEKLFF; CDR3nt: TGTGCCAGCAGCCAAAGACAGGGAGCTAATGAAAAACTGTTTTTT
j_gene: TRBJ1-1; abundance: .; v_gene: TRBV7-8; d_gene: .; CDR3aa: CASSLWAHHSITEAFF; CDR3nt: TGTGCCAGCAGCTTATGGGCACATCACTCCATCACTGAAGCTTTCTTT
j_gene: TRBJ2-2; abundance: once; v_gene: TRBV6-4; d_gene: TRBD1; CDR3aa: CASSDSYGTGRGGELFF; CDR3nt: TGTGCCAGCAGTGACTCCTACGGGACAGGGAGAGGCGGGGAGCTGTTTTTT
j_gene: TRBJ1-1; abundance: .; v_gene: TRBV5-1; d_gene: .; CDR3aa: CASSLAPPQSGTEAFF; CDR3nt: TGCGCCAGCAGCTTGGCTCCTCCCCAAAGCGGCACTGAAGCTTTCTTT
j_gene: TRBJ1-4; abundance: .; v_gene: TRBV19; d_gene: TRBD1; CDR3aa: CASSARDRATNEKLFF; CDR3nt: TGTGCCAGTAGTGCCCGGGACAGGGCTACTAATGAAAAACTGTTTTTT
j_gene: TRBJ1-3; abundance: .; v_gene: TRBV30; d_gene: .; CDR3aa: CAWSRRRARSGNTIYF; CDR3nt: TGTGCCTGGAGTCGAAGGAGGGCCCGCTCTGGAAACACCATATATTTT
j_gene: TRBJ1-2; abundance: .; v_gene: TRBV29-1; d_gene: TRBD1; CDR3aa: CSGGQGDYGYTF; CDR3nt: TGCAGCGGCGGACAGGGTGACTATGGCTACACCTTC
j_gene: TRBJ2-3; abundance: .; v_gene: TRBV7-9; d_gene: TRBD1; CDR3aa: CASSIPRTGGADTQYF; CDR3nt: TGTGCCAGCAGCATACCCAGGACAGGGGGCGCAGATACGCAGTATTTT
j_gene: TRBJ1-2; abundance: .; v_gene: TRBV19; d_gene: .; CDR3aa: CASSIAPGRHYGYTF; CDR3nt: TGTGCCAGTAGTATAGCCCCAGGGCGACACTATGGCTACACCTTC